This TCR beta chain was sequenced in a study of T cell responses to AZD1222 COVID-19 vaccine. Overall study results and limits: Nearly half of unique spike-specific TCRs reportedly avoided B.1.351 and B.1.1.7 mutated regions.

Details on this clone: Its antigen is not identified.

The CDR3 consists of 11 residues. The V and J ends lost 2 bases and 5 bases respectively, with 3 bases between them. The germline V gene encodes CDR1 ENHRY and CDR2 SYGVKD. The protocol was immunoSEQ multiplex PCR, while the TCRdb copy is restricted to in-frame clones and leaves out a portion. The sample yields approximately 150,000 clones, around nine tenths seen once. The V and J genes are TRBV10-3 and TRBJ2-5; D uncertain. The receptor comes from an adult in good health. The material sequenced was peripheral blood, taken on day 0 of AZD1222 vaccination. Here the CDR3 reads CAISEGETQYF. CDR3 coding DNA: TGTGCCATCAGTGAGGGGGAGACCCAGTACTTC.